Below are 3 T cell receptor beta chains sequenced from a single sample in a study of OX40 agonist ivuxolimab in advanced cancers. Generated by immunoSEQ multiplex PCR, the TCRdb table keeps only in-frame clones and is missing some. The data show roughly 74,000 clones, 90% to 95% seen once. Sequencing was performed on CD4+ or CD8+ T cells sorted from blood, taken in a trial of the OX40 agonist ivuxolimab. These receptors came from an adult with an advanced solid tumor such as melanoma, head and neck, liver or kidney cancer.

The chain has TRBV27 and TRBJ1-2, with D unclear. The ends were cut back, 6 bases at V and 4 bases at J, with 15 bases in the middle. CDR3 length equals 14 residues. Germline assignment: CDR1 MNHEY and CDR2 SMNVEV (reference sequence). The CDR3 DNA sequence: TGTGCCAGCAGGGGGTACCCAGTCGGCTATGGCTACACCTTC. It is translated as CASRGYPVGYGYTF.

For the CDR3, the DNA is TGTGCCAGCAGCTCTTCAGACGGGGCCACAGATACGCAGTATTTT. Translating gives CASSSSDGATDTQYF. J is TRBJ2-3 and V is TRBV7-9; D could derive from TRBD1 or TRBD2 (5 bases each). CDR3 size: 15 residues. The V end lost 4 bases, the J end lost 2 bases, and 13 bases lay between the germline ends. From germline, CDR1 is SEHNR and CDR2 FQNEAQ (reference sequence). Drawing the rest from reference TRBV7-9 and TRBJ2-3, the complete variable domain is DTGVSQNPRHKITKRGQNVTFRCDPISEHNRLYWYRQTLGQGPEFLTYFQNEAQLEKSRLLSDRFSAERPKGSFSTLEIQRTEQGDSAMYLCASSSSDGATDTQYFGPGTRLTVL.

The chain couples TRBV2 to TRBJ2-3, with 11 bases aligning to TRBD2. V lost 4 bases and J lost 2; bases outside the gene matches: 5. Germline lookup yields CDR1 SNHLY and CDR2 FYNNEI. This CDR3 contains 16 residues. The CDR3: CASSVPSGGLTDTQYF. The CDR3 DNA is TGTGCCAGCAGTGTCCCTAGCGGGGGGCTCACAGATACGCAGTATTTT.